The next 22 T cell receptor beta chains were all read from a single sample in a study of blood T cell repertoires in COVID-19. Generated by immunoSEQ multiplex PCR, the TCRdb table keeps only in-frame clones and is missing some. This table holds roughly 500,000 clones, about 88% found once. The specimen sequenced was PBMCs or T cells enriched from blood (not recorded which). The receptors originated from a woman aged 55-70 years who had recovered from COVID-19.

The J gene is TRBJ1-4, the V gene TRBV2, with TRBD1 matching 9 bases. V was pared by 3 bases and J by 5 bases, with 4 bases of the junction left unmatched. There are 15 residues in the CDR3. Germline-derived CDR1 and CDR2 are SNHLY and FYNNEI. The CDR3 bases are TGTGCCAGCAGTGACTACAGGGGGCGGAATGAAAAACTGTTTTTT. Protein sequence: CASSDYRGRNEKLFF.

The chain has TRBV21-1 and TRBJ2-3; TRBD2, the D gene given by the table, was not confirmed from the DNA. TRBV21-1 is labeled a pseudogene. The CDR3 runs to 20 residues. For the CDR3, the DNA is TGTGCCAGCAGCGAAGGGCTAGCGGGGGCCATCTCCACTAGCACAGATACGCAGTATTTT. Protein: CASSEGLAGAISTSTDTQYF.

CDR3 residues: CASTEDRGREQYV. CDR3 in DNA: TGTGCCAGCACTGAAGACAGGGGGCGCGAGCAGTACGTC. This sequence joins TRBV6-1 and TRBJ2-7, with TRBD1 matching 10 bases. Per the germline V gene, CDR1 is MNHNS and CDR2 is SASEGT. The CDR3 runs to 13 residues.

The CDR3 spells CASSLSVFRTGGEKLFF. The DNA of the CDR3 is TGCGCCAGCAGCTTAAGTGTTTTCAGGACAGGGGGTGAAAAACTGTTTTTT. This chain uses TRBV5-1 with TRBJ1-4; 10 bases are a match to TRBD1. The CDR3 is made up of 17 amino acids. Germline values: CDR1 SGHRS, CDR2 YFSETQ. V was clipped by 2 bases and J by 7 bases; unmatched bases: 11.

This clone was seen a single time. This chain joins TRBV7-9 and TRBJ1-2; D gene uncertain. Germline V lookup: CDR1 SEHNR, CDR2 FQNEAQ (reference sequence). The V end was cut by 5 bases, the J end by 8 bases, with 15 bases between. The CDR3 loop spans 13 amino acids. CDR3 nucleotide sequence: TGTGCCAGCAGCCAAGAGACGGGAGGCGGCTACACCTTC. Its translation is CASSQETGGGYTF.

In this sample, this clone turned up once. The chain is built from TRBV6-5 and TRBJ1-5; 7 positions match TRBD1. The CDR3 has 14 amino acids. Germline lookup yields CDR1 MNHEY and CDR2 SVGAGI. Trimming took 5 bases from V and 7 from J; bases not matched to a gene: 8. The CDR3 protein is CASSIPGQWQPQHF. CDR3 in DNA: TGTGCCAGCAGTATCCCGGGACAGTGGCAGCCCCAGCATTTT.

V usage is TRBV2 and J usage is TRBJ1-3; no reliable D call. Looked up from germline, CDR1 is SNHLY and CDR2 is FYNNEI. V gave up 10 bases and J gave up 0 bases, with 10 bases separating them. This CDR3 spans 13 amino acids. CDR3 sequence reads: CAIKQSSGNTIYF. The CDR3 DNA follows: TGTGCCATCAAACAGAGCTCTGGAAACACCATATATTTT. The whole variable domain, remainder taken from reference TRBV2 and TRBJ1-3, is EPEVTQTPSHQVTQMGQEVILRCVPISNHLYFYWYRQILGQKVEFLVSFYNNEISEKSEIFDDQFSVERPDGSNFTLKIRSTKLEDSAMYFCAIKQSSGNTIYFGEGSWLTVV.

This clone was seen a single time. The chain combines TRBV5-1 with TRBJ1-1; a possible D gene is TRBD1 (5 bases). Per the germline V gene, CDR1 is SGHRS and CDR2 is YFSETQ. Trimming took 3 bases from V and 8 from J, leaving 11 bases between them. The CDR3 runs 12 residues. CDR3 sequence reads: CASSSPGGEAFF. CDR3 DNA: TGCGCCAGCAGCTCACCCGGGGGGGAAGCTTTCTTT.

This chain links TRBV24-1 with TRBJ1-5; D is uncertain. The CDR3 spans 16 residues. V shed 1 base and J shed 0 bases, with 9 bases lying between them. Germline lookup yields CDR1 KGHDR and CDR2 SFDVKD. The DNA for the CDR3 is TGTGCCACCAGTGATTTACTCTTGATTAGCAATCAGCCCCAGCATTTT. It encodes CATSDLLLISNQPQHF.

V and J are TRBV3-1 (or the pseudogene TRBV3-2) and TRBJ1-4; D unresolved. CDR3 length: 15 residues. Germline V gene sequence: CDR1 LGHDT, CDR2 YNNKEL (reference sequence). Trimming took 4 bases from V and 0 from J, leaving 9 bases between them. CDR3 region: CASSPSVPTNEKLFF. The CDR3 nucleotides read TGTGCCAGCAGCCCCTCGGTGCCAACTAATGAAAAACTGTTTTTT.

The chain combines TRBV5-1 with TRBJ2-7; 8 bases fit TRBD2. CDR1 is SGHRS and CDR2 is YFSETQ in the germline V gene. Trimming removed 1 base from V and 2 bases from J; junction bases left unmatched: 2. This CDR3 is 14 amino acids long. The CDR3 nucleotides are TGCGCCAGCAGCTTGAGCGGGGGCACCTACGAGCAGTACTTC. The encoded protein is CASSLSGGTYEQYF.

This clone was detected only a few times. The chain combines TRBV6-5 with TRBJ1-6, with D unclear. V was cut by 6 bases and J by 2 bases, with 8 bases left in between. The CDR3 loop spans 14 amino acids. CDR1 is MNHEY, CDR2 SVGAGI, per germline. The chain's CDR3 is CASSQVTYNSPLHF. CDR3 DNA: TGTGCCAGCAGCCAGGTGACCTATAATTCACCCCTCCACTTT.

The chain has TRBV25-1 and TRBJ1-1; TRBD1 agrees at 7 bases. With V trimmed by 5 bases and J by 3 bases, 9 bases remained unmatched. Per germline, CDR1 MGHDK and CDR2 SYGVNS. This CDR3 is built from 15 residues. The CDR3 loop reads CASSTRQGRDTEAFF. The CDR3 DNA follows: TGTGCCAGCAGTACCCGACAGGGAAGGGACACTGAAGCTTTCTTT.

This rearrangement joins TRBV15 to TRBJ1-2; 8 bases align to TRBD1. This CDR3 is 14 amino acids long. The ends lost 6 bases at V and 8 bases at J; junction bases unmatched: 11. Per the germline V gene, CDR1 is LNHNV and CDR2 is YYDKDF (reference sequence). CDR3 in amino acids: CATSEDREFTGYTF. CDR3 sequence (DNA): TGTGCCACCAGTGAGGACAGGGAATTTACAGGCTACACCTTC.

This rearrangement joins TRBV30 to TRBJ2-1; 7 bases fit TRBD2. Germline V gene sequence: CDR1 GTSNPN, CDR2 SVGIG (reference sequence). The CDR3 runs 16 residues. The trim removed 2 bases at V and 5 bases at J, leaving 12 bases unmatched. The CDR3 region has the DNA TGTGCCTGGAGTTCGGGGGGTTGGACGGGAGACAATGAGCAGTTCTTC. This translates into CAWSSGGWTGDNEQFF.

This clone was recorded only once. The rearrangement uses TRBV7-9 and TRBJ2-1, with 15 nucleotides matching TRBD2. Germline V gene sequence: CDR1 SEHNR, CDR2 FQNEAQ (reference sequence). The CDR3 is 19 residues long. V shed 4 bases, J shed 8 bases, and the junction held 15 bases outside the gene matches. The CDR3, as DNA: TGTGCCAGCAGCTCTCCGGGACTAGCGGGGGGCACCCCTAGGGATGAGCAGTTCTTC. Amino acids: CASSSPGLAGGTPRDEQFF.

The chain links TRBV25-1 to TRBJ2-5; D is ambiguous. V was pared by 3 bases and J by 4 bases, with 12 bases between. Germline lookup yields CDR1 MGHDK and CDR2 SYGVNS. This CDR3 is 14 amino acids long. The CDR3 loop is CASSDSGSRETQYF. The DNA for the CDR3 is TGTGCCAGCAGTGACTCGGGTAGCCGAGAGACCCAGTACTTC.

The rearrangement links TRBV30 to TRBJ2-1; tentative D call: TRBD2 (5 bases). This CDR3 region has 15 residues. V lost 2 bases and J lost 4, with 15 bases in between. Per germline, CDR1 GTSNPN and CDR2 SVGIG (reference sequence). The chain's CDR3 is CAWSLSGVDYNEQFF. CDR3 sequence (DNA): TGTGCCTGGAGTCTAAGCGGCGTTGATTACAATGAGCAGTTCTTC.

The V call is TRBV10-2, the J call TRBJ1-4, with D unclear. This CDR3 comprises 12 residues. The V end lost 4 bases, the J end lost 8 bases, and 8 bases lay between the germline ends. Germline CDR1 and CDR2: WSHSY and SAAADI. CDR3 sequence (DNA): TGCGCCAGCAGTGGTCGAGGGGAAAAACTGTTTTTT. As protein: CASSGRGEKLFF.

The chain combines TRBV18 with TRBJ1-1; possible D gene TRBD1, 5 bases. Germline V gene sequence: CDR1 KGHSH, CDR2 LQKENI. Trimming left V 6 bases short and J 0 bases short, with 11 bases between. The CDR3 runs 14 residues. The CDR3 DNA reads as TGTGCCAGCTCCTCGACAGCCTTGAACACTGAAGCTTTCTTT. Its protein product is CASSSTALNTEAFF.

The chain carries TRBV30 and TRBJ2-1, with D possibly TRBD1 on 6 matching bases. Trimming pared 4 bases from V and 4 bases from J, leaving 14 bases between. The CDR3 extends over 14 amino acids. Germline CDR1 is GTSNPN and CDR2 is SVGIG (reference sequence). This chain's CDR3 is CAWTPDSFYNEQFF. The CDR3 region has the DNA TGTGCCTGGACCCCGGACAGTTTTTACAATGAGCAGTTCTTC.

CDR3 nucleotides: TGCGCCAGCAGCCAAGGACAGGGTGGGGATCAGCCCCAGCATTTT. It encodes CASSQGQGGDQPQHF. The gene calls are TRBV4-1 and TRBJ1-5, with 7 bases that match TRBD1. J was trimmed by 5 bases and V by 1 base; bases with no gene match: 5. Germline loops: CDR1 MGHRA, CDR2 YSYEKL. The CDR3 has 15 residues.